This entry describes one T cell receptor (beta chain). These data come from a study of blood T cell repertoires in COVID-19. At the level of the study: Samples came from the United States, Italy and Spain, spanning acute and convalescent COVID-19. The analysed material was cDNA or gDNA that came from T cells, B-cell-depleted T cells, or PBMCs.

V lost 5 bases and J lost 6; bases outside the gene matches: 8. The CDR3 covers 14 residues. Germline CDR1 MNHEY, CDR2 SMNVEV (reference sequence). A Seattle source enrolled patients during active infection and followed them longitudinally. Assay: immunoSEQ multiplex PCR; the TCRdb copy retains only in-frame clones and omits some. The data hold some 220,000 clones, with 83% observed a single time. The clonotype comes from a woman aged 25 to 45 with COVID-19, enrolled during active disease. The chain uses TRBV27 and TRBJ1-2, with TRBD1 matching 8 bases. Sequencing was carried out using peripheral blood. The CDR3 loop is CASSPRTGMNGYTF. The CDR3 coding sequence is TGTGCCAGCAGTCCACGGACAGGGATGAATGGCTACACCTTC.